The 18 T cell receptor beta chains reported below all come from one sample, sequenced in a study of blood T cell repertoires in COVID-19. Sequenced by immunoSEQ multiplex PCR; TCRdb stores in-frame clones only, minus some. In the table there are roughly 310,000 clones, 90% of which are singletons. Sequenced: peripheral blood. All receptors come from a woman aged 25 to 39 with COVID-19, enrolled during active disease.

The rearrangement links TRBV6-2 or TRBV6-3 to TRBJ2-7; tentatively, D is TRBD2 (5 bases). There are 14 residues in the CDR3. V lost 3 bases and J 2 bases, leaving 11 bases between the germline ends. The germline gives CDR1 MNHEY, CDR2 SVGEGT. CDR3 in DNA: TGTGCCAGCAGTTATCCACCGAGGGCCTACGAGCAGTACTTC. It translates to CASSYPPRAYEQYF.

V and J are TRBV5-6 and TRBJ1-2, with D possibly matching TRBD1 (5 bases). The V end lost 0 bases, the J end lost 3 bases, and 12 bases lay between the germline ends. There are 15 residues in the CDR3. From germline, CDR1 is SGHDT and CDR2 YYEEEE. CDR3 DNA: TGTGCCAGCAGCTTGGGAGGAACAGGATACTATGGCTACACCTTC. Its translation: CASSLGGTGYYGYTF.

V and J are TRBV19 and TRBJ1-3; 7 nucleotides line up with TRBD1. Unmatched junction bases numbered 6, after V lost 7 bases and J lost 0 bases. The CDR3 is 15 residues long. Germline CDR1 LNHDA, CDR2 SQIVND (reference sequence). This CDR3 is CASIPDRVSGNTIYF. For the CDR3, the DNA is TGTGCCAGTATCCCCGACAGGGTCTCTGGAAACACCATATATTTT. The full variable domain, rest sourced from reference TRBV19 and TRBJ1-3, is DGGITQSPKYLFRKEGQNVTLSCEQNLNHDAMYWYRQDPGQGLRLIYYSQIVNDFQKGDIAEGYSVSREKKESFPLTVTSAQKNPTAFYLCASIPDRVSGNTIYFGEGSWLTVV.

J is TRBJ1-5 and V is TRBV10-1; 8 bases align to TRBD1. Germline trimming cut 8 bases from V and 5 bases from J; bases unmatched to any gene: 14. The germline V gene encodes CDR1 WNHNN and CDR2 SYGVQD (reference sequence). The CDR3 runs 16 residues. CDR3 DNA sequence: TGCGCCAGCCTCCGGTTCAGGGGGCCGGCTGATCAGCCCCAGCATTTT. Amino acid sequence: CASLRFRGPADQPQHF.

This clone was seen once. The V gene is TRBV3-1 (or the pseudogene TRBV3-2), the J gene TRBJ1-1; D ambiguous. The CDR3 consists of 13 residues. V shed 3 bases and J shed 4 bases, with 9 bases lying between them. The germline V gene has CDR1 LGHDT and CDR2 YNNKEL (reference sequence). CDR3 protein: CASSQSLVTEAFF. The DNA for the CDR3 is TGTGCCAGCAGCCAGTCTCTTGTCACTGAAGCTTTCTTT.

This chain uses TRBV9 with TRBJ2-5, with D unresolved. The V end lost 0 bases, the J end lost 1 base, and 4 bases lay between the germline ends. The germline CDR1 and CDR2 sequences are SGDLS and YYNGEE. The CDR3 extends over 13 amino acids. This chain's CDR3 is CASSVGAQETQYF. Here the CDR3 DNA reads TGTGCCAGCAGCGTAGGGGCCCAAGAGACCCAGTACTTC. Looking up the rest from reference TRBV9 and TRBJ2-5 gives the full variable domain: DSGVTQTPKHLITATGQRVTLRCSPRSGDLSVYWYQQSLDQGLQFLIQYYNGEERAKGNILERFSAQQFPDLHSELNLSSLELGDSALYFCASSVGAQETQYFGPGTRLLVL.

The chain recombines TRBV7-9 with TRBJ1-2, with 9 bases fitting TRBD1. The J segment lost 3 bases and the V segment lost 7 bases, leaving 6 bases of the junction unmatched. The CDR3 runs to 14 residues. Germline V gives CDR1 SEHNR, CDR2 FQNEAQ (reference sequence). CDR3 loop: CASIGDRADYGYTF. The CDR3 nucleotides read TGTGCCAGCATCGGGGACAGGGCGGACTATGGCTACACCTTC.

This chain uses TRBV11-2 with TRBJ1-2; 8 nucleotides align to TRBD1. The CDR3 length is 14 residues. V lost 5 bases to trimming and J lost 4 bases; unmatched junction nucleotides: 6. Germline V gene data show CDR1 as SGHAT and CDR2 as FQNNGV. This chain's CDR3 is CASSPDRGIYGYTF. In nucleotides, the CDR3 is TGTGCCAGCAGCCCAGACAGGGGAATCTATGGCTACACCTTC.

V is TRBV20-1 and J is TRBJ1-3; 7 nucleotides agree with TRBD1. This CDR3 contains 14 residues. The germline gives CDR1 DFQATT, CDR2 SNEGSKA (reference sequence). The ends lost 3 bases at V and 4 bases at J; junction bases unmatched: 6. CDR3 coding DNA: TGCAGTGCTAGTGCGAGGGGGCGCGGAAACACCATATATTTT. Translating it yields CSASARGRGNTIYF.

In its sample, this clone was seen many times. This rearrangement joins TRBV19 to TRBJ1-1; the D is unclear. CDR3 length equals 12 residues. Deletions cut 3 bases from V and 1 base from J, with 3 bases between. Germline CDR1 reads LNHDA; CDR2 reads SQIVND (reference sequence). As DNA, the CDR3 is TGTGCCAGTAGTATCCGGAACACTGAAGCTTTCTTT. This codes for CASSIRNTEAFF.

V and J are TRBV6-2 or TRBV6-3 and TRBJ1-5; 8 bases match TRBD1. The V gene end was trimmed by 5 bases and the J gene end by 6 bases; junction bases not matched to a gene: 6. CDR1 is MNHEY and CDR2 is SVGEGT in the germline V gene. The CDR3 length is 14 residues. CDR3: CASSADRGTQPQHF. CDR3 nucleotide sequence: TGTGCCAGCAGTGCAGACAGGGGCACTCAGCCCCAGCATTTT.

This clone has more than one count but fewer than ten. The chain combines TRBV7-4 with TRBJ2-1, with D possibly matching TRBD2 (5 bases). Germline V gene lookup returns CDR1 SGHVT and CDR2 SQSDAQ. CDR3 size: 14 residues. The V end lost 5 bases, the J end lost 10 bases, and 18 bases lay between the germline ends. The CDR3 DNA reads TGTGCCAGCAGCCACCTGCCTAGAGGCGGGGAGCAGTTCTTC. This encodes CASSHLPRGGEQFF.

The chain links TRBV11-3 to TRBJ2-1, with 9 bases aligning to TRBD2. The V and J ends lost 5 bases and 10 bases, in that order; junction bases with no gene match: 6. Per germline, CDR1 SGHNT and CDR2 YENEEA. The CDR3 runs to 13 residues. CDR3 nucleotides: TGTGCCAGCAGCCCCGGGACTAGCCGGGAGCAGTTCTTC. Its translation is CASSPGTSREQFF.

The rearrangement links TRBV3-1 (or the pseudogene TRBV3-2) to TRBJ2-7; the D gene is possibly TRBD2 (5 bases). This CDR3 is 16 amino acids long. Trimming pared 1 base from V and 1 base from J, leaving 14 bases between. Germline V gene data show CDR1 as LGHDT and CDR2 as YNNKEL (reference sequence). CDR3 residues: CASSQVFLAGSYEQYF. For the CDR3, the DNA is TGTGCCAGCAGCCAAGTTTTCCTAGCTGGGTCCTACGAGCAGTACTTC.

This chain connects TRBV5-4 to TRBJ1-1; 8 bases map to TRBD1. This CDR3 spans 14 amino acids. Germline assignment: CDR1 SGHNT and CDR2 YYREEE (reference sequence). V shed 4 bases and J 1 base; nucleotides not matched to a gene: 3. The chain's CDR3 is CASSDGQGNTEAFF. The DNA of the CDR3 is TGTGCCAGCAGCGATGGACAGGGGAACACTGAAGCTTTCTTT.

CDR3 DNA: TGTGCCAGCAGTGAAGGAACTATCCTCATCAGCGAGCAGTACTTC. The encoded protein is CASSEGTILISEQYF. The rearrangement links TRBV25-1 to TRBJ2-7; D remains ambiguous. Trimming cost V 2 bases and J 6 bases, with 17 bases left between them. The CDR3 has 15 residues. Germline V gene data show CDR1 as MGHDK and CDR2 as SYGVNS.

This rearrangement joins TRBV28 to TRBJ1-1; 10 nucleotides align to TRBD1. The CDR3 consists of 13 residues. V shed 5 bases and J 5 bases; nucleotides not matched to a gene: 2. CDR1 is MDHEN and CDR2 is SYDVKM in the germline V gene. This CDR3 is CASSRQGATEAFF. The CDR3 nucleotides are TGTGCCAGCAGTAGACAGGGGGCAACTGAAGCTTTCTTT.

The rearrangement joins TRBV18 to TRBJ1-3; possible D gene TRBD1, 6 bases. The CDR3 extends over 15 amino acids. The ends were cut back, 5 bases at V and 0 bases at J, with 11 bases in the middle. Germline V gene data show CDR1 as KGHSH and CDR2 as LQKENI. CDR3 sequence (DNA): TGTGCCAGCTCATCCGACAGGATCTCTGGAAACACCATATATTTT. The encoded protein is CASSSDRISGNTIYF.